These 8 T cell receptor beta chains originate from one sample sequenced in a study of T cell repertoires in cytomegalovirus infection (dated by TCRdb to the late 2010s). TCRdb lists the instrument as Illumina HiSeq 1500. TCRdb ran its own pipeline on the public reads, namely fastp trimming at Q25 and MiXCR clone calling, and kept in-frame beta chains. Entries are consolidated by CDR3 protein sequence, retaining the most common genes and DNA. The sample profile shows approximately 500,000 distinct CDR3 sequences; over 9% of them were found once. The top ten constitute 10% to 13% of the sample. Sequenced: PBMCs. These receptors were obtained from a human donor in good health (CMV status not recorded). Some clones in this sample may be carry-over from other donors' samples.

The chain employs TRBV7-3 and TRBJ2-7; the match to TRBD1 covers 10 bases. Germline trimming cut 5 bases from V and 5 bases from J; bases unmatched to any gene: 9. From germline, CDR1 is SGHTA and CDR2 FQGTGA. The CDR3 spans 15 residues. CDR3 region: CASSMRQGANDEQYF. CDR3 nucleotides: TGTGCCAGCAGCATGCGACAGGGGGCTAACGACGAGCAGTACTTC.

Many counts were recorded for this clonotype. The chain couples TRBV5-6 to TRBJ1-2; no clear D. This CDR3 has 14 residues. Germline CDR1 is SGHDT and CDR2 is YYEEEE. V lost 4 bases to trimming and J lost 3 bases, with 13 bases between them. CDR3 amino acids: CASSPGGRDYGYTF. The CDR3, as DNA: TGTGCCAGCAGCCCTGGAGGGAGAGACTATGGCTACACCTTC.

This clonotype was observed a handful of times. The V call is TRBV15, the J call TRBJ1-5; D is undetermined. This CDR3 is built from 15 residues. From germline, CDR1 is LNHNV and CDR2 YYDKDF (reference sequence). Between the trimmed V and J ends, which lost 5 bases and 0 bases, there was a span of 11 bases. For the CDR3, the DNA is TGTGCCACCAGCTTAAGACGGAATAGCAATCAGCCCCAGCATTTT. This gives the protein CATSLRRNSNQPQHF.

The chain is built from TRBV20-1 and TRBJ1-2; possible D gene TRBD1, 6 bases. Germline V gene data show CDR1 as DFQATT and CDR2 as SNEGSKA (reference sequence). V was pared by 6 bases and J by 6 bases, with 20 bases between. The CDR3 consists of 14 residues. This CDR3 reads CSASPAGTLDGYTF. In nucleotides, the CDR3 is TGCAGTGCGTCACCAGCCGGGACACTTGATGGCTACACCTTC.

In this sample, this clonotype turned up a few times. This chain joins TRBV4-2 and TRBJ1-1; D unclear. Germline CDR1 and CDR2: LGHNA and YNFKEQ. The CDR3 has 16 amino acids. V lost 5 bases and J lost 10, with 26 bases in between. The CDR3 DNA reads as TGTGCCAGCAGCTTAATACCGGGGAGGGCTTCGTCGAGAGCTTTCTTT. It encodes CASSLIPGRASSRAFF.

There are many counts of this clonotype. The chain links TRBV7-3 to TRBJ2-3; D remains ambiguous. Germline V gene lookup returns CDR1 SGHTA and CDR2 FQGTGA. Deletions cut 2 bases from V and 3 bases from J, with 12 bases between. The CDR3 loop spans 15 amino acids. The CDR3 is CASSLSNGVTDTQYF. In nucleotides, the CDR3 is TGTGCCAGCAGCTTATCGAATGGGGTTACAGATACGCAGTATTTT.

This chain joins TRBV9 and TRBJ2-3; 7 bases are a match to TRBD1. V was pared by 0 bases and J by 5 bases, with 6 bases of the junction left unmatched. This CDR3 is built from 15 residues. In germline, CDR1 is SGDLS, CDR2 YYNGEE. The CDR3 nucleotides read TGTGCCAGCAGCGTAGGACCCCAGGGGGAAGATACGCAGTATTTT. Protein: CASSVGPQGEDTQYF.

V and J are TRBV28 and TRBJ1-1; the D is unclear. Per germline, CDR1 MDHEN and CDR2 SYDVKM. The CDR3 has 13 amino acids. Between the trimmed V and J ends, which lost 2 bases and 3 bases, there was a span of 7 bases. This CDR3 is CASSLVQYTEAFF. The CDR3 DNA reads as TGTGCCAGCAGTTTAGTTCAGTACACTGAAGCTTTCTTT.